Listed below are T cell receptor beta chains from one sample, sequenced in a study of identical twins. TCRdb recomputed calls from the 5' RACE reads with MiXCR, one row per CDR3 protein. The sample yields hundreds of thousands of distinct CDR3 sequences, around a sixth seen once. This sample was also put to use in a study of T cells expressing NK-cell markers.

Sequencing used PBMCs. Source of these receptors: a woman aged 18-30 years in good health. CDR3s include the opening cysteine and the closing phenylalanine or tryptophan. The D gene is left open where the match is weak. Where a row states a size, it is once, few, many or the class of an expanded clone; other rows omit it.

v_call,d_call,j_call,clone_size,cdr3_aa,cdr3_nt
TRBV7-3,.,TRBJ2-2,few,CASSPQRTGELFF,TGTGCCAGCAGCCCACAGCGGACCGGGGAGCTGTTTTTT
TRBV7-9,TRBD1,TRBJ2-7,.,CASSLSGRDSHEQYF,TGTGCCAGCAGCTTATCTGGCAGGGACAGCCACGAGCAGTACTTC
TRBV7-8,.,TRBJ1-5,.,CASSPSRTGSGNQPQHF,TGTGCCAGCAGTCCGTCCCGAACAGGGTCAGGAAATCAGCCCCAGCATTTT
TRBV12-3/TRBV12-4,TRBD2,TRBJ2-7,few,CASRGRTSGIYEQYF,TGTGCCAGCAGGGGAAGGACTAGCGGGATTTACGAGCAGTACTTC
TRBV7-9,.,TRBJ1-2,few,CASSPGATNYGYTF,TGTGCCAGCAGCCCAGGGGCGACTAACTATGGCTACACCTTC
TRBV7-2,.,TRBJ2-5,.,CASSIRGAETQYF,TGTGCCAGCAGCATCAGGGGGGCAGAGACCCAGTACTTC
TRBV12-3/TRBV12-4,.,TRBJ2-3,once,CASSLDGVNTQYF,TGTGCCAGCAGTTTAGACGGGGTGAATACGCAGTATTTT
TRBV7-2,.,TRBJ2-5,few,CASSFRGGPQETQYF,TGTGCCAGCAGCTTTCGGGGAGGTCCTCAAGAGACCCAGTACTTC
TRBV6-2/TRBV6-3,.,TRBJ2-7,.,CASRAPVGSSYEQYF,TGTGCCAGCAGAGCCCCTGTCGGGAGCTCCTACGAGCAGTACTTC
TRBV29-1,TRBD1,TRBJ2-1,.,CSMRNRGRIYNEQFF,TGCAGCATGAGAAACAGGGGGCGGATATACAATGAGCAGTTCTTC
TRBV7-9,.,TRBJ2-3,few,CASSSGWDTQYF,TGTGCCAGCAGCTCAGGCTGGGATACGCAGTATTTT
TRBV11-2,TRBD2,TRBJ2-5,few,CASSLKFGAGGIQETQYF,TGTGCCAGCAGCTTAAAGTTTGGTGCGGGGGGGATCCAAGAGACCCAGTACTTC
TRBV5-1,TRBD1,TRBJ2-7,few,CASSPTGQGVSYEQYF,TGCGCCAGCAGCCCGACGGGACAGGGTGTCTCCTACGAGCAGTACTTC
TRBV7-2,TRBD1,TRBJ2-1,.,CASSLDRDNEQFF,TGTGCCAGCAGTTTGGACAGGGACAATGAGCAGTTCTTC
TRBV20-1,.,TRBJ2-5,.,CSARGGRPSTAAQYF,TGCAGTGCTAGAGGGGGGCGTCCTAGCACGGCGGCCCAGTACTTC
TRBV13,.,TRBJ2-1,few,CASSDRDFPYNEQFF,TGTGCCAGCAGCGACCGGGACTTCCCCTACAATGAGCAGTTCTTC
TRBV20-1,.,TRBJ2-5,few,CSASGAAPGETQYF,TGCAGTGCTAGTGGCGCGGCCCCAGGGGAGACCCAGTACTTC
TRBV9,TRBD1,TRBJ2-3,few,CASSATGGHGDTQYF,TGTGCCAGCAGCGCGACAGGGGGACACGGAGATACGCAGTATTTT
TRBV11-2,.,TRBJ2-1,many,CASSPLDHEQFF,TGTGCCAGCAGCCCACTAGACCATGAGCAGTTCTTC
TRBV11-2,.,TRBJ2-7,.,CASSPTLAGKDEQYF,TGTGCCAGCAGCCCAACTTTGGCAGGGAAAGACGAGCAGTACTTC
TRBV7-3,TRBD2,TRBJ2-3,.,CASSPRLAGEPTDTQYF,TGTGCCAGCAGCCCCCGACTAGCGGGGGAGCCCACAGATACGCAGTATTTT
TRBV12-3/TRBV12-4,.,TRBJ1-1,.,CASILGQGWETEAFF,TGTGCCAGCATCCTCGGCCAAGGGTGGGAGACTGAAGCTTTCTTT
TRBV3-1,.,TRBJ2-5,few,CASSQSAGGPRTQETQYF,TGTGCCAGCAGCCAATCAGCGGGTGGGCCTAGGACTCAAGAGACCCAGTACTTC
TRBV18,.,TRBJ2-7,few,CASSPSRDNLYEQYF,TGTGCCAGCTCGCCCTCCCGGGACAACCTTTACGAGCAGTACTTC
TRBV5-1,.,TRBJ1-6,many,CASSLGQNSPLHF,TGTGCCAGCAGCTTAGGGCAGAATTCACCCCTCCACTTT
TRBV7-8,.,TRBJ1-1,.,CASSLGGDPARSFF,TGTGCCAGCAGCTTAGGAGGGGATCCCGCGAGATCTTTCTTT
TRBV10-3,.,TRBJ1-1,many,CAIKEGDNTEAFF,TGTGCCATCAAAGAGGGCGACAACACTGAAGCTTTCTTT
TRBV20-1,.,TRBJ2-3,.,CSATRDFISTDTQYF,TGCAGTGCTACGCGGGACTTTATCAGCACAGATACGCAGTATTTT
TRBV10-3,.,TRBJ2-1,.,CAIRDSSAGAHYNEQFF,TGTGCCATCAGGGATAGCTCGGCGGGGGCCCACTACAATGAGCAGTTCTTC
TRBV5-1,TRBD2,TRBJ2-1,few,CASSYYGTSGYNEQFF,TGCGCCAGCAGCTACTACGGGACTAGCGGCTACAATGAGCAGTTCTTC
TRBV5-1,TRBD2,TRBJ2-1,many,CASSLTSGNNEQFF,TGTGCCAGCAGCTTGACTAGCGGAAACAATGAGCAGTTCTTC
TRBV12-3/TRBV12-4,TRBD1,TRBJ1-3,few,CASSSPTGNEDTIYF,TGTGCCAGCAGCAGCCCGACAGGGAACGAGGACACCATATATTTT
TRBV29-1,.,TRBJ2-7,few,CSVVRADPYEQYF,TGCAGCGTTGTTCGAGCGGATCCCTACGAGCAGTACTTC